This T cell receptor beta chain comes out of a study of memory CD4+ T cells and cytomegalovirus serostatus. Study-wide background: Healthy Belgian adult donors included roughly ten CMV-positive and around 25 CMV-negative people.

Source study methods: Out-of-frame sequences were removed, leaving about 2.2 million distinct TCRbeta sequences. TCRdb's copy holds only in-frame clones and misses some; the assay was immunoSEQ multiplex PCR. That table furnishes V, J and clone size, whereas the DNA furnished D and trimming. The profile shows more than 45,000 clones, around 76% of them singletons. The sort gate was single viable CD3+CD4+CD8-CD45RO+ cells for memory CD4+ T cells. Total CD4+ T cells were enriched by CD4 positive selection. The CDR3 is 14 amino acids. Germline values: CDR1 SSHAT, CDR2 FNYEAQ (reference sequence). Of note for this clone: One end of the junction does not line up with germline, which may come from a read error.

This clonotype was sampled from an adult in good health and CMV-seropositive. Material: memory CD4+ T cells from blood. The J gene is TRBJ2-1, the V gene TRBV7-7; D uncertain. CDR3 DNA: TGTGCTAGCAGCGTTCTAGTCGGCGGTGGTGAGCAGTTCTTC. This encodes CASSVLVGGGEQFF.